This T cell receptor beta chain originates from a study of blood T cell repertoires in COVID-19. At the level of the study: PBMCs, B-cell-depleted T cells, or T cells were the source of the cDNA or gDNA that made up the material.

Per the original data handling: Reference gene primers were amplified, and this amplification served to estimate nucleated cell counts. Generated by immunoSEQ multiplex PCR, the TCRdb table keeps only in-frame clones and is missing some. The V and J calls and clone size were taken over from that table, and D and trimming were inferred from the DNA. This sample carries 60,000 to 75,000 clones, about 70% of them seen once, and the ten largest clones take roughly 47%. This clone was detected a few times. V lost 6 bases and J lost 0; bases outside the gene matches: 5. The CDR3 sequence is 15 residues long. The germline CDR1 and CDR2 sequences are SGHVS and FQNEAQ.

Sequenced: peripheral blood. This chain uses TRBV7-8 with TRBJ2-1; 7 bases align to TRBD2. This TCR came from a woman of 80 years or more with acute or convalescent COVID-19. The CDR3 DNA reads TGTGCCAGCAGGCGGCTAGCGGTCTCCTACAATGAGCAGTTCTTC. Protein: CASRRLAVSYNEQFF. Looking up the rest from reference TRBV7-8 and TRBJ2-1 gives the full variable domain: GAGVSQSPRYKVAKRGQDVALRCDPISGHVSLFWYQQALGQGPEFLTYFQNEAQLDKSGLPSDRFFAERPEGSVSTLKIQRTQQEDSAVYLCASRRLAVSYNEQFFGPGTRLTVL.